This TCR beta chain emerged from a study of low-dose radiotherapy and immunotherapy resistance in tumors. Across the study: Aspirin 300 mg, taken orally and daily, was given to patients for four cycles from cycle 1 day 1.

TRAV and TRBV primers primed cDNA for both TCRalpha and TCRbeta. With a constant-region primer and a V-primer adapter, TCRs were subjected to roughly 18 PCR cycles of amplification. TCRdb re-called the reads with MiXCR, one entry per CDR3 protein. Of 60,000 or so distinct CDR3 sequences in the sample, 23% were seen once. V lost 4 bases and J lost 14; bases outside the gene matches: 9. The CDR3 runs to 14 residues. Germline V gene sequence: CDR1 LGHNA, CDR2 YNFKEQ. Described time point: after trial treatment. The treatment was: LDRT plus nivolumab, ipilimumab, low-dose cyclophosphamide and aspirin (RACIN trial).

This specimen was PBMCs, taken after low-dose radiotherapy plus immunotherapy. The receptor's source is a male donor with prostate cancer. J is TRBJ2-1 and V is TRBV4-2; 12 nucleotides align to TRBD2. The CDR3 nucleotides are TGTGCCAGCAGCCCGGGGCGGTCTAGCGGGAGGGAGTTCTTC. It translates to CASSPGRSSGREFF.